This T cell receptor beta chain appears in the sequencing data of a study of blood T cell repertoires in COVID-19. In the study overall: Samples of COVID-19 (acute and convalescent) were obtained from the United States, Italy and Spain. Sample material is recorded as cDNA or gDNA derived from T cells, B-cell-depleted T cells, or PBMCs.

In the original workflow: Amplifying reference gene primers gave estimates of nucleated cell counts. TCRdb's table, derived via immunoSEQ multiplex PCR, lists solely in-frame clones and lacks some. D and trimming were read from the DNA, whereas the V and J calls and clone size are those reported in that table. Here the sample spans some 70,000 clones, roughly nine tenths being singletons. CDR3 length equals 14 residues. V dropped 1 base and J dropped 5; count of bases not matched to a gene: 3. Germline CDR1 is SGHRS and CDR2 is YFSETQ. V is TRBV5-1 and J is TRBJ1-1; 9 nucleotides agree with TRBD1. The receptor was isolated from a human donor in a cohort sampled during active COVID-19. Sequencing used peripheral blood. The CDR3 reads CASSLPGQGTEAFF. The DNA for the CDR3 is TGCGCCAGCAGCTTGCCTGGACAGGGGACTGAAGCTTTCTTT.